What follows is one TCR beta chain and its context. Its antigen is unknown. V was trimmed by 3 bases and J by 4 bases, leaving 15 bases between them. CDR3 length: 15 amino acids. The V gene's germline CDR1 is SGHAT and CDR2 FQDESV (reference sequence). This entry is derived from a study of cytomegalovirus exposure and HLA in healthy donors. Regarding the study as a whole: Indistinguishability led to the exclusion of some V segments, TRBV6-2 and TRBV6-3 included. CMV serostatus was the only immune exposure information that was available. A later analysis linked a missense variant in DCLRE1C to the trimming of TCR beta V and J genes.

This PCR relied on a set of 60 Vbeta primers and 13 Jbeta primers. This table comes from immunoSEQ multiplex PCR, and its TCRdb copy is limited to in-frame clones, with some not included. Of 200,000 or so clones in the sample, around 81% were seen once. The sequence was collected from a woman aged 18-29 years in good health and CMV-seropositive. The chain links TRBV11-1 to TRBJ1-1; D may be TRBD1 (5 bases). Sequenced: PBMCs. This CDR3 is CASSFTRQPSTEAFF. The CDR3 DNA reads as TGTGCCAGCAGCTTCACTCGACAGCCAAGCACTGAAGCTTTCTTT.